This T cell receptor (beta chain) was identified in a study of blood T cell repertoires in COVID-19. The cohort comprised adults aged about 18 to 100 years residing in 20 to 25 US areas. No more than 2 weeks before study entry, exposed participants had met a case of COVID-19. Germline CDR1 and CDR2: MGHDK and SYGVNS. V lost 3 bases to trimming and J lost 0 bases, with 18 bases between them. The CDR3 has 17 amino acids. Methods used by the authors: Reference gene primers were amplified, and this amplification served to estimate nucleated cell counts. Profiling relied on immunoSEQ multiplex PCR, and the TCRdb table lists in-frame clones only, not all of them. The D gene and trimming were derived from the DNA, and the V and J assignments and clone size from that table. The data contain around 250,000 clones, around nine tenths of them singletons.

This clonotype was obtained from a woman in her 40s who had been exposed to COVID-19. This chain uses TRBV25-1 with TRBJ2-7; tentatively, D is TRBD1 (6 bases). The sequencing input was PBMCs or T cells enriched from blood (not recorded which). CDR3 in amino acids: CASSDGFRDTDSYEQYF. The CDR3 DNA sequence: TGTGCCAGCAGTGATGGATTCCGGGACACCGACTCCTACGAGCAGTACTTC.